This paragraph reports one T cell receptor (beta chain). Its antigen is not known. This sample was included in a study of human T cells and chemical hapten exposure. Findings of the study overall: Expanded TCRs grouped into significantly more large CDR3 similarity clusters than controls produced.

As to time point: patch test 1, 2 weeks after DPC sensitization. Treatment meaning: therapeutic diphenylcyclopropenone sensitization with weekly scalp DPC. Drawing of blood took place ahead of applying each patch test. Donation of samples came from alopecia patients who were 18 to 70 years old and suitable for DPC. In TCRdb, the RACE reads were re-called with MiXCR into one record per CDR3 protein. In the table there are 60,000 to 80,000 distinct CDR3 sequences, about 31% of which are singletons. The CDR3 totals 17 residues. V shed 4 bases and J shed 1 base, with 22 bases lying between them. The V gene's germline CDR1 is DFQATT and CDR2 SNEGSKA (reference sequence).

This chain uses TRBV20-1 with TRBJ2-5; no definite D call. Here the sequenced sample was whole blood, taken in connection with sensitization to the hapten diphenylcyclopropenone (DPC). The TCR sequence derives from a man between 35 and 55 years old with alopecia areata. Some clones in this sample may be carry-over from other donors' samples. The CDR3 bases are TGCAGTGCTAACAATATAAAGTCAGGACGGTCCCAAGAGACCCAGTACTTC. Translation gives CSANNIKSGRSQETQYF.